These 24 T cell receptor beta chains came from one sample sequenced in a study of PD-L1 blockade in urothelial cancer. Time point described: pretreatment peripheral blood. Produced via immunoSEQ multiplex PCR; TCRdb's table is partial and in-frame only. The table includes around 100,000 clones, about nine tenths detected once. The sample consisted of PBMCs, taken around atezolizumab (anti-PD-L1) treatment. These receptors were collected from a man between 60 and 70 years old with urothelial cancer.

The chain recombines TRBV5-1 with TRBJ2-1, with 7 nucleotides matching TRBD2. Per germline, CDR1 SGHRS and CDR2 YFSETQ. With 7 bases clipped from V and 1 base from J, the junction kept 2 bases outside the gene matches. This CDR3 has 13 amino acids. CDR3 sequence reads: CASGLESYNEQFF. Written as DNA, the CDR3 is TGCGCCAGCGGACTAGAGTCCTACAATGAGCAGTTCTTC.

The table lists this clone with a count of one. V usage is TRBV18 and J usage is TRBJ2-7; 9 nucleotides align to TRBD1. CDR3 length equals 14 residues. The germline gives CDR1 KGHSH, CDR2 LQKENI. V shed 4 bases, J shed 3 bases, and the junction held 4 bases outside the gene matches. The CDR3 protein is CASSRQGVDYEQYF. DNA of the CDR3: TGTGCCAGCTCACGACAGGGGGTGGACTACGAGCAGTACTTC. Filled out from reference TRBV18 and TRBJ2-7, the complete variable domain reads NAGVMQNPRHLVRRRGQEARLRCSPMKGHSHVYWYRQLPEEGLKFMVYLQKENIIDESGMPKERFSAEFPKEGPSILRIQQVVRGDSAAYFCASSRQGVDYEQYFGPGTRLTVT.

This clone was detected many times. V usage is TRBV12-2 and J usage is TRBJ1-2; TRBD1, the D gene given by the table, was not confirmed from the DNA. TRBV12-2 is flagged as a pseudogene. CDR3 length: 16 amino acids. CDR3 nucleotide sequence: TGTGCAAGTCGCTTAGCCCACGTAAGCAGGGGAGATGGCTACACCTTC. Amino acid sequence: CASRLAHVSRGDGYTF.

The CDR3 is CSVDKLAGANEQFF. DNA for the CDR3: TGCAGCGTTGATAAGCTAGCGGGAGCAAATGAGCAGTTCTTC. The J gene is TRBJ2-1, the V gene TRBV29-1; TRBD2 agrees at 10 bases. CDR3 length: 14 residues. Germline CDR1 reads SQVTM; CDR2 reads ANQGSEA. Germline trimming cut 3 bases from V and 7 bases from J; bases unmatched to any gene: 6.

The CDR3 sequence: CASSQETVNTGELFF. The CDR3 DNA reads TGCGCCAGCAGCCAAGAAACAGTTAACACCGGGGAGCTGTTTTTT. The rearrangement links TRBV4-1 to TRBJ2-2; D is ambiguous. The CDR3 has 15 residues. Germline loops: CDR1 MGHRA, CDR2 YSYEKL. V lost 0 bases to trimming and J lost 2 bases, with 7 bases between them.

This chain joins TRBV5-1 and TRBJ1-6, with TRBD1 matching over 8 bases. With 0 bases clipped from V and 9 bases from J, the junction kept 5 bases outside the gene matches. Germline V CDR1 and CDR2: SGHRS, YFSETQ. The CDR3 is 15 amino acids. CDR3 sequence: CASSLARTGSSPLHF. The DNA of the CDR3 is TGCGCCAGCAGCTTGGCCCGGACAGGGAGTTCACCCCTCCACTTT.

The chain is built from TRBV30 and TRBJ2-7; 15 bases map to TRBD2. This CDR3 comprises 17 residues. The germline V gene has CDR1 GTSNPN and CDR2 SVGIG (reference sequence). The V gene end was trimmed by 4 bases and the J gene end by 2 bases; junction bases not matched to a gene: 9. The CDR3 loop reads CAWMGTSGGTRPYEQYF. CDR3 nucleotide sequence: TGTGCCTGGATGGGGACTAGCGGGGGGACTCGACCCTACGAGCAGTACTTC.

Details on this clone: Germline is not matched at one junction end, which may reflect a read error. The CDR3 sequence is CASRYSGTGDYEQYF. CDR3 nucleotide sequence: TGTGCCAGCAGGTACTCCGGGACAGGGGACTACGAGCAGTACTTC. This chain joins TRBV6-5 and TRBJ2-7, with 10 bases identical to TRBD1. The CDR3 has 15 amino acids. Germline V gene data show CDR1 as MNHEY and CDR2 as SVGAGI.

This rearrangement joins TRBV6-1 to TRBJ1-6; D remains unclear. V gave up 6 bases and J gave up 4 bases, with 7 bases separating them. CDR1 is MNHNS and CDR2 is SASEGT in the germline V gene. The CDR3 length is 13 residues. The CDR3, as DNA: TGTGCCAGCAGGGTGCAGTATAATTCACCCCTCCACTTT. Translated: CASRVQYNSPLHF.

The CDR3 nucleotides are TGTGCCAGCAGTGAAAAGGGGGCGGGGGGACACTACGAGCAGTACTTC. The encoded protein is CASSEKGAGGHYEQYF. This rearrangement joins TRBV28 to TRBJ2-7; perhaps TRBD2 as D (8 bases). The CDR3 extends over 16 amino acids. Looked up from germline, CDR1 is MDHEN and CDR2 is SYDVKM. Trimming left V 5 bases short and J 3 bases short, with 20 bases between.

Here the CDR3 reads CASSPGSAGEQFF. CDR3 coding DNA: TGTGCCAGCAGCCCCGGGAGTGCCGGTGAGCAGTTCTTC. The chain couples TRBV6-5 to TRBJ2-1; D perhaps matches TRBD2 (6 bases). The V and J ends lost 6 bases and 9 bases respectively, with 15 bases between them. Germline V gene data show CDR1 as MNHEY and CDR2 as SVGAGI. The CDR3 consists of 13 residues.

This clone was seen once. This chain uses TRBV9 with TRBJ2-3; the match to TRBD1 covers 9 bases. Germline CDR1 SGDLS, CDR2 YYNGEE. CDR3 length: 16 residues. V trimming: 2 bases; J trimming: 0 bases; junction bases outside the gene matches: 4. CDR3 coding DNA: TGTGCCAGCAGCGTCGACAGGGGGGATAGCACAGATACGCAGTATTTT. This gives the protein CASSVDRGDSTDTQYF.

The chain combines TRBV28 with TRBJ2-7; TRBD2 is a possible D gene (6 bases). The CDR3 is made up of 15 amino acids. CDR1 is MDHEN, CDR2 SYDVKM, per germline. Trimming removed 7 bases from V and 5 bases from J, with 21 bases in between. CDR3 nucleotides: TGTGCCAGCACCTCCTCGGGGCAGGGAGGCGACGAGCAGTACTTC. Translating it yields CASTSSGQGGDEQYF.

CDR3 coding DNA: TGTGCCAGCAGCCGCCGGGGAGCGGGATTGGAGACCCAGTACTTC. As protein: CASSRRGAGLETQYF. The gene calls are TRBV7-3 and TRBJ2-5, with 7 bases that match TRBD2. Per the germline V gene, CDR1 is SGHTA and CDR2 is FQGTGA. Trimming cost V 5 bases and J 5 bases; bases outside gene matches: 11. CDR3 length: 15 residues.

This chain connects TRBV5-5 to TRBJ2-2, with 7 bases fitting TRBD1. Germline V gene sequence: CDR1 SGHKS, CDR2 YYEKEE (reference sequence). The trim removed 3 bases at V and 3 bases at J, leaving 5 bases unmatched. This CDR3 region has 15 residues. This CDR3 reads CASSSRTGHTGELFF. The CDR3 nucleotides are TGTGCCAGCAGCTCTAGGACAGGCCACACCGGGGAGCTGTTTTTT.

The V and J genes are TRBV11-3 and TRBJ2-7; D uncertain. V shed 3 bases and J shed 1 base, with 7 bases lying between them. The CDR3 runs to 13 residues. From germline, CDR1 is SGHNT and CDR2 YENEEA. As DNA, the CDR3 is TGTGCCAGCAGCTTCGCCGAGTCCTACGAGCAGTACTTC. Its translation is CASSFAESYEQYF.

There are a few counts of this clone. The chain employs TRBV7-2 and TRBJ1-6; perhaps TRBD1 as D (5 bases). The CDR3 has 15 residues. Germline V lookup: CDR1 SGHTA, CDR2 FQGNSA. The V end was cut by 3 bases, the J end by 2 bases, with 8 bases between. CDR3 residues: CASSFSGTYNSPLHF. In DNA, the CDR3 is TGTGCCAGCAGCTTTTCAGGGACCTATAATTCACCCCTCCACTTT. The full variable domain, with the rest looked up from reference TRBV7-2 and TRBJ1-6, is GAGVSQSPSNKVTEKGKDVELRCDPISGHTALYWYRQSLGQGLEFLIYFQGNSAPDKSGLPSDRFSAERTGGSVSTLTIQRTQQEDSAVYLCASSFSGTYNSPLHFGNGTRLTVT.

This chain links TRBV11-3 with TRBJ1-1; TRBD1 matches 7 bases. Germline V CDR1 and CDR2: SGHNT, YENEEA. The CDR3 runs 17 residues. The V and J ends lost 0 bases and 4 bases, in that order; junction bases with no gene match: 11. The CDR3 DNA sequence: TGTGCCAGCAGCTTAGAGGGACAGCTTACAGTTAGCACTGAAGCTTTCTTT. It specifies CASSLEGQLTVSTEAFF.

The rearrangement uses TRBV6-5 and TRBJ2-7; a possible D gene is TRBD1 (6 bases). Germline values: CDR1 MNHEY, CDR2 SVGAGI. The CDR3 loop spans 15 amino acids. V shed 0 bases and J shed 0 bases, with 9 bases lying between them. CDR3 loop: CASSYSTGLSYEQYF. The CDR3 region has the DNA TGTGCCAGCAGTTACTCGACAGGCCTCTCCTACGAGCAGTACTTC.

This chain uses TRBV5-5 with TRBJ2-3; 8 bases fit TRBD1. The CDR3 has 14 residues. Germline V gene sequence: CDR1 SGHKS, CDR2 YYEKEE (reference sequence). The V segment lost 2 bases and the J segment 6 bases; nucleotides outside the gene matches: 5. The CDR3 sequence is CASSFRTGSDTQYF. CDR3 in DNA: TGTGCCAGCAGCTTCCGGACAGGGTCCGATACGCAGTATTTT.

The chain links TRBV7-8 to TRBJ1-2; tentative D call: TRBD1 (6 bases). Germline CDR1 and CDR2: SGHVS and FQNEAQ. There are 15 residues in the CDR3. Trimming removed 2 bases from V and 8 bases from J, with 18 bases in between. The CDR3 is CASSLSGRGPKGYTF. Here the CDR3 DNA reads TGTGCCAGCAGCTTATCCGGGCGGGGGCCGAAGGGCTACACCTTC.

V is TRBV28 and J is TRBJ1-2; D call uncertain. Germline V gene data show CDR1 as MDHEN and CDR2 as SYDVKM. The CDR3 sequence is 15 residues long. V was clipped by 6 bases and J by 7 bases, with 21 bases between them. CDR3 amino acids: CASSLGGRELFGYTF. CDR3 coding DNA: TGTGCCAGCAGCCTCGGCGGACGGGAACTTTTTGGCTACACCTTC.

The rearrangement joins TRBV7-6 to TRBJ2-7, with a weak D call TRBD1 (6 bases). Germline-derived CDR1 and CDR2 are SGHVS and FNYEAQ. This CDR3 has 14 residues. Trimming took off 0 bases at V and 8 bases at J, with 14 bases between the two ends. The CDR3, as DNA: TGTGCCAGCAGCTTAGCGGGGGCGACGAACCAGCAGTACTTC. This translates into CASSLAGATNQQYF.

The chain couples TRBV2 to TRBJ2-7; D ambiguous. Trimming stripped 6 bases from V and 0 bases from J, with 3 bases between. This CDR3 is 11 amino acids long. Germline V gene sequence: CDR1 SNHLY, CDR2 FYNNEI. CDR3 DNA sequence: TGTGCCAGCAGGGCCTCCTACGAGCAGTACTTC. It yields the protein CASRASYEQYF.